This TCR beta chain came from a study of kidney transplant recipient with SARS-CoV-2 infection. MiXCR, applied by TCRdb to the reads, yields one record per CDR3 protein. The table includes 200,000 to 250,000 distinct CDR3 sequences, roughly 26% detected once. V was pared by 5 bases and J by 4 bases, with 23 bases between. The germline V gene has CDR1 LNHDA and CDR2 SQIVND (reference sequence). CDR3 length: 17 amino acids. Concerning this clonotype itself: A much larger clone differs from this one at a single base, so this may be a read error. It is likely a read error, because the conserved phenylalanine at the end of the CDR3 is missing.

The TCR originated in a male patient in his 30s who had COVID-19 and was a kidney transplant recipient. Some T cells here may be from the graft donor. The sequences come from a blood sample, collected at baseline and between days 110 and 120 from a kidney transplant recipient. The chain has TRBV19 and TRBJ1-2; unclear D gene. The CDR3 reads CASSCMVTNRKTYGYTL. For the CDR3, the DNA is TGTGCCAGTAGTTGCATGGTGACAAATCGAAAGACCTATGGCTACACCCTC.